This note documents a single TCR beta chain sequence. The data were taken from a study of blood T cell repertoires in COVID-19. Overall study: COVID-19 samples collected from the United States, Italy and Spain covered acute and convalescent phases. In each case, the material was cDNA or gDNA derived from T cells, B-cell-depleted T cells, or PBMCs.

In the original workflow: The authors estimated nucleated cell counts from reference gene primer amplification. Here immunoSEQ multiplex PCR was the method, and the copy in TCRdb shows in-frame clones only, minus some. The D gene and trimming were derived from the DNA, and the V and J assignments and clone size from that table. This sample yields hundreds of thousands of clones, of which about 89% are seen a single time; approximately 1.6% belongs to the top ten. The origin of this receptor is a middle-aged woman who had recovered from COVID-19. Sequenced sample: peripheral blood.

The CDR3 bases are TGTGCCAGCAGTGAACATGAGGGAGGGAACACTGAAGCTTTCTTT. Residues: CASSEHEGGNTEAFF. This rearrangement joins TRBV6-1 to TRBJ1-1; no definite D call. Per the germline V gene, CDR1 is MNHNS and CDR2 is SASEGT. This CDR3 has 15 amino acids. The V and J ends lost 2 bases and 1 base respectively, with 11 bases between them.